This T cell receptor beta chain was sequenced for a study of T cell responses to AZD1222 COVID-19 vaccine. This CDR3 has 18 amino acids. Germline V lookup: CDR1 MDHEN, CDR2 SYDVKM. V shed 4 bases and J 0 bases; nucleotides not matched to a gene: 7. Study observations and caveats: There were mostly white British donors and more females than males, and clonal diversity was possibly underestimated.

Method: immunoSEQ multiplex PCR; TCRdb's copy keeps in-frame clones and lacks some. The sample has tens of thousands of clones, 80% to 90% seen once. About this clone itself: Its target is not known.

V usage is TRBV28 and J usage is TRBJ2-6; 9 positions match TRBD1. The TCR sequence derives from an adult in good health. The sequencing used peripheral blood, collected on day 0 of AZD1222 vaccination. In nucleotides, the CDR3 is TGTGCCAGCAGTTCTGGACAGGGGCTCCTCTCTGGGGCCAACGTCCTGACTTTC. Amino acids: CASSSGQGLLSGANVLTF.